These T cell receptor beta chains were read from a single sample in a study of shared clonotypes between healthy human individuals. TCRdb's table, derived via immunoSEQ multiplex PCR, lists solely in-frame clones and lacks some. The repertoire holds roughly 410,000 clones, approximately 97% seen once, with 0.25% to 0.35% in the top ten. Sequencing input: memory CD8+ T cells sorted from blood. Receptor source: a man aged 30 to 45 in good health. The CDR3 runs from the conserved cysteine through the conserved F or W. The size field is filled for only some rows; it gives once, few, many or a size class.

clone_size	v_call	j_call	cdr3_length	cdr3_aa
few	TRBV2	TRBJ2-7	11	CASSESGEQYF
NA	TRBV19	TRBJ1-3	12	CASSPSGNTIYF
NA	TRBV27	TRBJ1-5	15	CASSLWGRGNQPQHF
NA	TRBV6-6	TRBJ2-4	16	CASSYMTVKAKNIQYF
NA	TRBV6-1	TRBJ1-2	13	CASSSQGAWGYTF
NA	TRBV19	TRBJ1-1	15	CASSRGRGLNTEAFF
NA	TRBV25-1	TRBJ2-7	14	CASSRTGGTYEQYF
once	TRBV4-2	TRBJ1-1	17	CASSQVDTTTANTEAFF
NA	TRBV27	TRBJ2-5	15	CASSFLATLTETQYF
NA	TRBV28	TRBJ1-2	15	CASRGTGPTPYGYTF
NA	TRBV4-1	TRBJ2-7	14	CASSQLTSSYEQYF
NA	TRBV28	TRBJ2-7	15	CASSSGTAFPYEQYF
NA	TRBV4-2	TRBJ1-1	16	CASSPWTGPMNTEAFF
NA	TRBV5-6	TRBJ1-5	15	CASSLALTGNQPQHF
NA	TRBV5-1	TRBJ2-3	14	CASSLGGSTDTQYF
NA	TRBV18	TRBJ2-5	17	CASSPLRLAGGQETQYF
NA	TRBV9	TRBJ2-7	14	CASSVGQGAYEQYF
NA	TRBV5-1	TRBJ2-7	15	CASSPNVIAGGEQYF
once	TRBV18	TRBJ2-5	14	CASSPSPNQETQYF
NA	TRBV30	TRBJ1-2	13	CAWNRGVFYGYTF
NA	TRBV5-1	TRBJ2-2	17	CASSLQTGTIIVGELFF
NA	TRBV5-6	TRBJ2-7	14	CASSLQGSESEQYF
NA	TRBV15	TRBJ2-1	16	CATSRDHRDRGNEQFF
NA	TRBV30	TRBJ1-6	14	CAWRRQGLNSPLHF
NA	TRBV18	TRBJ2-3	14	CASSRSGSTDTQYF
NA	TRBV28	TRBJ2-7	15	CASRTPSVRFGEWYF
NA	TRBV7-9	TRBJ2-7	13	CASSLPQGLEQYF
NA	TRBV30	TRBJ2-1	13	CAWSSGRTNEQFF
NA	TRBV18	TRBJ2-6	17	CASSQSIGSSGANVLTF
NA	TRBV9	TRBJ2-7	17	CASSVGLTGQTPYEQYF
NA	TRBV7-8	TRBJ1-6	17	CASSLHPRGQGNSPLHF
NA	TRBV7-2	TRBJ2-1	15	CASSERTSVYNEQFF
NA	TRBV20-1	TRBJ2-7	10	CSASGTSGYF
NA	TRBV6-5	TRBJ2-7	13	CASSAGTGYEQYF
NA	TRBV28	TRBJ2-3	14	CASSLQGSTDTQYF
NA	TRBV5-1	TRBJ2-1	17	CASSLLGAGGAYNEQFF
NA	TRBV28	TRBJ2-1	14	CASSPPGRTNEQFF
NA	TRBV5-8	TRBJ1-1	13	CASSIPGGTEAFF
NA	TRBV6-5	TRBJ2-4	11	CASSQGNIQYF
NA	TRBV27	TRBJ1-2	13	CASSFLTGGGYTF
NA	TRBV27	TRBJ1-5	14	CASSFRGSNQPQHF
NA	TRBV30	TRBJ2-7	15	CAWSVAQGGPYEQYF
NA	TRBV19	TRBJ1-2	15	CASRTGGALGYGYTF
NA	TRBV6-5	TRBJ1-6	15	CASSYEFDFNSPLHF
NA	TRBV6-5	TRBJ2-1	16	CASSYRREGGSNEQFF
NA	TRBV28	TRBJ2-7	11	CASSFLYEQYF
NA	TRBV2	TRBJ1-1	14	CASLPTGRTTEAFF
NA	TRBV2	TRBJ1-2	14	CASSFRDRGNGYTF
NA	TRBV5-1	TRBJ2-2	17	CASSLHLWTKNTGELFF
NA	TRBV4-1	TRBJ2-7	15	CASSQEEQGSYEQYF
NA	TRBV19	TRBJ1-4	13	CASREGTSEKLFF
NA	TRBV2	TRBJ2-7	14	CASSLGTSPYEQYF
NA	TRBV7-7	TRBJ2-6	13	CASSFRGANVLTF
NA	TRBV20-1	TRBJ1-2	11	CSVGGYYGYTF
NA	TRBV5-8	TRBJ1-4	16	CASSFGGQLYNEKLFF